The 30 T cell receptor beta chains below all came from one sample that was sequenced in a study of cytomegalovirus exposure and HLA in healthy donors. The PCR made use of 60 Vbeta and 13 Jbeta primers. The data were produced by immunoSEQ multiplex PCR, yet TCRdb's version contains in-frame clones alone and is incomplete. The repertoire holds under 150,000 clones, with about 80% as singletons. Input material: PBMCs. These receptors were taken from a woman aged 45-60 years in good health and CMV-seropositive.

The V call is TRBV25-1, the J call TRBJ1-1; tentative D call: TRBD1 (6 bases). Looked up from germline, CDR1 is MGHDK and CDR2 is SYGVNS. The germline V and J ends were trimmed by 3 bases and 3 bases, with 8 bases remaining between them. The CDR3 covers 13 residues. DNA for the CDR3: TGTGCCAGCAGTGAGGACAGTTACACTGAAGCTTTCTTT. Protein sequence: CASSEDSYTEAFF. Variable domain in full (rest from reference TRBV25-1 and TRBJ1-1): EADIYQTPRYLVIGTGKKITLECSQTMGHDKMYWYQQDPGMELHLIHYSYGVNSTEKGDLSSESTVSRIRTEHFPLTLESARPSHTSQYLCASSEDSYTEAFFGQGTRLTVV.

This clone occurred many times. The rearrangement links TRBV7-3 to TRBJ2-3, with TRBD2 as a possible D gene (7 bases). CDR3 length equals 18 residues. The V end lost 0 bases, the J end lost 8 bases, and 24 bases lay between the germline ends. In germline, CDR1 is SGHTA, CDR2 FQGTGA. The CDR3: CASSLTLVSGGPRVTQYF. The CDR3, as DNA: TGTGCCAGCAGCTTAACGCTGGTTTCGGGGGGCCCTCGGGTTACGCAGTATTTT.

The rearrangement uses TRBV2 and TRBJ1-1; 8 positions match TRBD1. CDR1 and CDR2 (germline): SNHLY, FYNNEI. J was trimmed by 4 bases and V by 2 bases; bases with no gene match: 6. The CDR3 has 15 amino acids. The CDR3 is CASSEQQGGSTEAFF. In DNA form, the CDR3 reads TGTGCCAGCAGTGAACAACAGGGGGGGAGCACTGAAGCTTTCTTT.

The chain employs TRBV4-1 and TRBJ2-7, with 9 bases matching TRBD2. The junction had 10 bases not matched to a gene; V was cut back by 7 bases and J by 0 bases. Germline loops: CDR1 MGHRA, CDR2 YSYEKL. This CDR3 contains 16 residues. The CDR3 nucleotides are TGCGCCAGCACCGCCAATAGCGGGAGCCTCTCCTACGAGCAGTACTTC. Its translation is CASTANSGSLSYEQYF.

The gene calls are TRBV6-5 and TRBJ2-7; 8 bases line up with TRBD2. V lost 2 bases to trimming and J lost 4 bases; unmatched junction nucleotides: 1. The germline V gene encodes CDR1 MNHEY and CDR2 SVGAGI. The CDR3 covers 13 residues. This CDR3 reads CASSYREGYEQYF. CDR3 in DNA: TGTGCCAGCAGTTACCGGGAGGGATACGAGCAGTACTTC.

The DNA for the CDR3 is TGTGCCAGCACCTTCCTCTTCAGGGGCACTGGGGCCAACGTCCTGACTTTC. It yields the protein CASTFLFRGTGANVLTF. The rearrangement uses TRBV27 and TRBJ2-6, with D possibly being TRBD1 (6 bases). Germline V lookup: CDR1 MNHEY, CDR2 SMNVEV (reference sequence). V lost 7 bases to trimming and J lost 2 bases, with 18 bases between them. This CDR3 is built from 17 residues.

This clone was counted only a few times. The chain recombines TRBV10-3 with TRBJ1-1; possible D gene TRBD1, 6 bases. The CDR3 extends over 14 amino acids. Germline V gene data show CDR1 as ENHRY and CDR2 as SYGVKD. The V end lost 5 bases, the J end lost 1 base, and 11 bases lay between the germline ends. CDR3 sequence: CAISLQGSNTEAFF. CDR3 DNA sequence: TGTGCCATCAGTCTACAGGGATCGAACACTGAAGCTTTCTTT.

The CDR3 sequence is CASSMGQFGYGYTF. The CDR3, as DNA: TGTGCCAGTAGTATGGGACAGTTTGGATATGGCTACACCTTC. The chain joins TRBV19 to TRBJ1-2, with 7 bases that match TRBD1. CDR3 length: 14 amino acids. From germline, CDR1 is LNHDA and CDR2 SQIVND (reference sequence). V lost 3 bases and J lost 5; bases outside the gene matches: 6.

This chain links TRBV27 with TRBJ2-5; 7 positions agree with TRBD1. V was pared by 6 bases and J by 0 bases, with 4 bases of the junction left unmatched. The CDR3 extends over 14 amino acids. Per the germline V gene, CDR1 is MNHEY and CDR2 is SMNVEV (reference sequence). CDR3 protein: CASSPTGDQETQYF. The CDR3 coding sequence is TGTGCCAGCAGCCCTACAGGGGACCAAGAGACCCAGTACTTC.

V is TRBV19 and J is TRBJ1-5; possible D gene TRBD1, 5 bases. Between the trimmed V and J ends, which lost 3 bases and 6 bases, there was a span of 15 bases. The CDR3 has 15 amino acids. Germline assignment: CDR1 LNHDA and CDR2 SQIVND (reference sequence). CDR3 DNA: TGTGCCAGTAGTATTACGGGGGAGGGAGTTCAGCCCCAGCATTTT. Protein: CASSITGEGVQPQHF.

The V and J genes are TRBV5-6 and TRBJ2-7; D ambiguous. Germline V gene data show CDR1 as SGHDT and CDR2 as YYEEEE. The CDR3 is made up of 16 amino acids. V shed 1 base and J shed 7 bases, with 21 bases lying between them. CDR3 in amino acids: CASSLYFFGPGREQYF. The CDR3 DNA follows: TGTGCCAGCAGCTTGTATTTCTTCGGCCCAGGTAGGGAGCAGTACTTC. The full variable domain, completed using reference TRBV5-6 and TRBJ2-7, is DAGVTQSPTHLIKTRGQQVTLRCSPKSGHDTVSWYQQALGQGPQFIFQYYEEEERQRGNFPDRFSGHQFPNYSSELNVNALLLGDSALYLCASSLYFFGPGREQYFGPGTRLTVT.

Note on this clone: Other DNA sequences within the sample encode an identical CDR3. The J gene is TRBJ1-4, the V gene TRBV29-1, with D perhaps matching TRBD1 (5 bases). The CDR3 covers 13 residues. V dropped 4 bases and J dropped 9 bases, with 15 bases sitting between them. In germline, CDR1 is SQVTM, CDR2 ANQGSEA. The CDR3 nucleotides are TGCAGCGTTGGTGTTCAGGGCTCGCAAAAACTGTTTTTT. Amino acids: CSVGVQGSQKLFF.

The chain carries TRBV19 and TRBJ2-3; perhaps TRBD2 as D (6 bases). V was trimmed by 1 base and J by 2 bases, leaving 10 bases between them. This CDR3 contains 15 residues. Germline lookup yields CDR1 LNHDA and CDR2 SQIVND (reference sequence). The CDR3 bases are TGTGCCAGTAGTATAGGGACTATCGCCACAGATACGCAGTATTTT. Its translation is CASSIGTIATDTQYF.

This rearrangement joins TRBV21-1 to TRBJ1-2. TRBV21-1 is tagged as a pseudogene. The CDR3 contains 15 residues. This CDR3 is CASSKERGSHYGYTF. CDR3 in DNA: TGTGCCAGCAGCAAAGAGAGAGGAAGCCACTATGGCTACACCTTC.

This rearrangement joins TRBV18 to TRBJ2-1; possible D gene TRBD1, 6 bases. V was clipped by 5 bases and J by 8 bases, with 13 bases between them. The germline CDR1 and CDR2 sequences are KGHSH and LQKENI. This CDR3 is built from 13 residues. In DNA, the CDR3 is TGTGCCAGCTCATCCAGGGACACGTATGAGCAGTTCTTC. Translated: CASSSRDTYEQFF.

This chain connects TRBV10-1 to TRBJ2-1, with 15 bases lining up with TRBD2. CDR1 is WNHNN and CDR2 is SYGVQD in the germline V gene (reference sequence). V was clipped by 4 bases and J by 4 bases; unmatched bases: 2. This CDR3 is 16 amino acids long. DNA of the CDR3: TGCGCCAGCAGTGGGACTAGCGGGAGGGGATACAATGAGCAGTTCTTC. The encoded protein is CASSGTSGRGYNEQFF.

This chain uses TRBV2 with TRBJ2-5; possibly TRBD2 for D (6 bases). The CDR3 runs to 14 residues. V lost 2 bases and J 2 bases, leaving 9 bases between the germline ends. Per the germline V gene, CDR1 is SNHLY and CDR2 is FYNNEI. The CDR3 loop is CASSEWTTQETQYF. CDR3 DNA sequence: TGTGCCAGCAGTGAATGGACTACGCAAGAGACCCAGTACTTC.

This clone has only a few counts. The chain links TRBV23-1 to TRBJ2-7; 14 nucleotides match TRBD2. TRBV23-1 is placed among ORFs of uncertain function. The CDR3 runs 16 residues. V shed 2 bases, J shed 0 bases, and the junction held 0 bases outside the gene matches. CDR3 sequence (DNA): TGCGCCAGCAGTCAAGGGACTAGCGGGAGCTCCTACGAGCAGTACTTC. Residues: CASSQGTSGSSYEQYF.

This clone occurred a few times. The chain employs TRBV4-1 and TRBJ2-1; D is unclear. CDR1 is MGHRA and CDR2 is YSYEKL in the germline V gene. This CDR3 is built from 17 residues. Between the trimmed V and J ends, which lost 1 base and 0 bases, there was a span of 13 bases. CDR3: CASSQGAGKSSYNEQFF. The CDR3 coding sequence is TGCGCCAGCAGCCAAGGGGCCGGCAAAAGCTCCTACAATGAGCAGTTCTTC.

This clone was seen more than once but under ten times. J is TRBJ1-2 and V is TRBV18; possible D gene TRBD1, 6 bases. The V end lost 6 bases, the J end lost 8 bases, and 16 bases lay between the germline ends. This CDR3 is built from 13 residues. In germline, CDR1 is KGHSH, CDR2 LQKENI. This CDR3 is CASSGLIDRGYTF. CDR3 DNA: TGTGCCAGCTCCGGCCTAATAGACAGGGGCTACACCTTC.

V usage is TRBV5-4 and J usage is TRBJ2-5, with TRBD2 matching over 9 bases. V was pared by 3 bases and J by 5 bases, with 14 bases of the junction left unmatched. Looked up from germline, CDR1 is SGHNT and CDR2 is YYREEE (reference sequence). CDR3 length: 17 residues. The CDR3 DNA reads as TGTGCCAGCAGCTCCCCTCTCGTCGCGGGAGGGCAGGAGACCCAGTACTTC. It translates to CASSSPLVAGGQETQYF.

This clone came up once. CDR3 amino acids: CATRRTRISYNEQFF. In nucleotides, the CDR3 is TGTGCCACCAGACGGACACGGATATCCTACAATGAGCAGTTCTTC. This rearrangement joins TRBV15 to TRBJ2-1, with D maybe TRBD1 (5 bases). Trimming cost V 6 bases and J 1 base, with 13 bases left between them. CDR3 size: 15 residues. The germline CDR1 and CDR2 sequences are LNHNV and YYDKDF (reference sequence).

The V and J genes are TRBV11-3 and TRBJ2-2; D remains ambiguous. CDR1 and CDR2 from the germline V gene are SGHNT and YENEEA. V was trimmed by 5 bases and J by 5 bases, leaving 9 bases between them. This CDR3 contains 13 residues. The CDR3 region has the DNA TGTGCCAGCAGCACCCTAGGAACCGGGGAGCTGTTTTTT. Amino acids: CASSTLGTGELFF.

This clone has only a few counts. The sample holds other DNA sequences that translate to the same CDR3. The CDR3 loop reads CASSLGTPSTDTQYF. As DNA, the CDR3 is TGCGCCAGCAGCCTCGGGACTCCGAGCACAGATACGCAGTATTTT. The genes are TRBV5-1 and TRBJ2-3; D might be TRBD2 (6 bases). V shed 4 bases and J shed 0 bases, with 12 bases lying between them. The CDR3 contains 15 residues. Germline-derived CDR1 and CDR2 are SGHRS and YFSETQ.

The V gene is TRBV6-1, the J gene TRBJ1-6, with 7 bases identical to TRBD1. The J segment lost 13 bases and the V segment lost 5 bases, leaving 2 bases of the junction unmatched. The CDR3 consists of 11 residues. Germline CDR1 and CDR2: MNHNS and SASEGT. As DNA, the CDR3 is TGTGCCAGCAGTCGACAGGGCCCCCTCCACTTT. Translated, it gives CASSRQGPLHF.

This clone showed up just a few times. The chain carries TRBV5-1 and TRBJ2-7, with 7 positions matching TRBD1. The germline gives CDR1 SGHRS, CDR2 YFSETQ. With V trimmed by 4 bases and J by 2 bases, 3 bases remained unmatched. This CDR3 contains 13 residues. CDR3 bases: TGCGCCAGCAGCCCCGGGACAGCCTACGAGCAGTACTTC. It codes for CASSPGTAYEQYF.

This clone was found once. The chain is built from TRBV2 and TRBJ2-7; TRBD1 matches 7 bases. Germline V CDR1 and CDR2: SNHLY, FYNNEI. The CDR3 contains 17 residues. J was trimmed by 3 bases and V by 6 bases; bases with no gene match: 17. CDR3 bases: TGTGCCAGCAGGGACATTACGGACAGGTCGAAGGTCTACGAGCAGTACTTC. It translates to CASRDITDRSKVYEQYF.

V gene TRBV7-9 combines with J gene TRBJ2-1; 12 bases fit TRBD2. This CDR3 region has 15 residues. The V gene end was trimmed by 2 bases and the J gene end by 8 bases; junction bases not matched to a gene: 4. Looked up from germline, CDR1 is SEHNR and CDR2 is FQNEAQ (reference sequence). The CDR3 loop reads CASSLLAGGGDEQFF. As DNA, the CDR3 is TGTGCCAGCAGCTTACTAGCGGGGGGGGGCGATGAGCAGTTCTTC.

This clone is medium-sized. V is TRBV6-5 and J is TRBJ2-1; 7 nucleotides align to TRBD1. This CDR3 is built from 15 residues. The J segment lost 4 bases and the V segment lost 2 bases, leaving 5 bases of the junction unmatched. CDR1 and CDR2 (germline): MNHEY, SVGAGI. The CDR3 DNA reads TGTGCCAGCAGTTACCGGGACAGCAAATACAATGAGCAGTTCTTC. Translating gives CASSYRDSKYNEQFF.

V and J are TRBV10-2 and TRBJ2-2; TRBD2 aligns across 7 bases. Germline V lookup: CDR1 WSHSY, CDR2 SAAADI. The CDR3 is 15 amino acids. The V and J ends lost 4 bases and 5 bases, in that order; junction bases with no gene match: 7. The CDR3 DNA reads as TGCGCCAGCAGTGGATCGGGGGGTAGTACCGGGGAGCTGTTTTTT. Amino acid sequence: CASSGSGGSTGELFF.